This T cell receptor (beta chain) is drawn from a study of technical replicates of blood from a few donors (TCRdb year 2017). Receptor amplification or capture employed the immunoSEQ multiplex PCR assay. TCRdb obtained this table from immuneACCESS and retained in-frame rearrangements with V and J assigned. These tables miss some clones; where compared with another copy, unresolved V genes account for less than half of the shortfall, and the remainder is unexplained. Within this sample are approximately 85,000 clones, with approximately 93% of them counted one time only. In total, the top ten clones hold over 0.2% of the sample. A remark on this clone: Its target antigen remains unknown. The record has no base qualities; no much larger clone is one base away.

Cut back by 4 bases and 1 base, the V and J ends lie 12 bases apart. As encoded in the germline V gene (reference sequence), CDR1 is SGHNT while CDR2 is YYREEE. The CDR3 contains 14 residues, cysteine and phenylalanine counted. Solely the CDR3 DNA is kept, with 42 bases framed from the first base. This chain joins TRBV5-4 to TRBJ2-7; the D region possibly corresponds to TRBD1 (6 bases align). Sequences were obtained from T cells isolated from PBMCs. The source is a human donor in good health. The encoded CDR3 is CASSPGERSYEQYF. The DNA sequence reads TGTGCCAGCAGCCCAGGGGAACGGTCCTACGAGCAGTACTTC. With the rest looked up from the reference TRBV5-4 and TRBJ2-7 genes rather than sequenced, the full variable domain is ETGVTQSPTHLIKTRGQQVTLRCSSQSGHNTVSWYQQALGQGPQFIFQYYREEENGRGNFPPRFSGLQFPNYSSELNVNALELDDSALYLCASSPGERSYEQYFGPGTRLTVT.